Included here is one T cell receptor (beta chain) sequence, with context. This specimen comes from a study of T-cell reconstitution after alpha-beta-depleted transplantation in children. During its preparation, the TCRbeta library received unique molecular identifiers. TCRdb re-analysed the PCR reads in MiXCR, keeping a single row per CDR3 protein. The repertoire holds almost 500,000 distinct CDR3 sequences, with under 15% as singletons. This CDR3 is 16 amino acids long. V lost 2 bases and J lost 0, with 14 bases in between. Germline V gene lookup returns CDR1 SGHNT and CDR2 YENEEA. This TCR was recovered from a human donor who donated a stem cell graft to a child with combined immunodeficiency. Sample: PBMCs from the stem cell graft donor, taken from the stem cell graft. The chain is built from TRBV11-3 and TRBJ2-7; D is uncertain. The CDR3, as DNA: TGTGCCAGCAGCTTATGGAGCTACCTGAGCTCCTACGAGCAGTACTTC. Its protein product is CASSLWSYLSSYEQYF.